This T cell receptor beta chain is drawn from a study of response to subunit inactivated influenza vaccine. Findings of the study overall: Authors suggested that a seasonal influenza vaccination recruits few new T cells each time.

TCRdb independently ran MiXCR on the RT-PCR reads; one entry per CDR3 protein. The sample has under 800,000 distinct CDR3 sequences; approximately 14% are singletons. The CDR3 contains 12 residues. V was trimmed by 5 bases and J by 6 bases, leaving 13 bases between them. Germline V lookup: CDR1 SQVTM, CDR2 ANQGSEA. Of note for this clonotype: The antigen is not known.

This receptor was identified in a man aged 45-60 years who received an inactivated influenza vaccine. The chain combines TRBV29-1 with TRBJ1-1, with D possibly matching TRBD1 (5 bases). The starting material was PBMCs from blood, obtained approximately 15 days before vaccination. CDR3 DNA: TGCAGCGTTTTTGACAGTGACGCTGAAGCTTTCTTT. Protein product: CSVFDSDAEAFF. Based on the CDR3 plus reference TRBV29-1 and TRBJ1-1, the full variable domain is SAVISQKPSRDICQRGTSLTIQCQVDSQVTMMFWYRQQPGQSLTLIATANQGSEATYESGFVIDKFPISRPNLTFSTLTVSNMSPEDSSIYLCSVFDSDAEAFFGQGTRLTVV.